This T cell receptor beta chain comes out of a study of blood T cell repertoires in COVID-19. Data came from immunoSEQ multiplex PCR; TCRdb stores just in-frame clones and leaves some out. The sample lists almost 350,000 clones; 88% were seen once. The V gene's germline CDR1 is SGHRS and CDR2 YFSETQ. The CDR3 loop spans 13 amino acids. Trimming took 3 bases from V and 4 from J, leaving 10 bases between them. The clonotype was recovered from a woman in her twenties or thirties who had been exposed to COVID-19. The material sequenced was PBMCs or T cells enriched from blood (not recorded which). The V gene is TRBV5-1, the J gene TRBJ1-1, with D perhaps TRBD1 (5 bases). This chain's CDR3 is CASSWNGGTEAFF. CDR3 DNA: TGCGCCAGCAGCTGGAACGGGGGCACTGAAGCTTTCTTT. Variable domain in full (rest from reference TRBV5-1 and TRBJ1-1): KAGVTQTPRYLIKTRGQQVTLSCSPISGHRSVSWYQQTPGQGLQFLFEYFSETQRNKGNFPGRFSGRQFSNSRSEMNVSTLELGDSALYLCASSWNGGTEAFFGQGTRLTVV.